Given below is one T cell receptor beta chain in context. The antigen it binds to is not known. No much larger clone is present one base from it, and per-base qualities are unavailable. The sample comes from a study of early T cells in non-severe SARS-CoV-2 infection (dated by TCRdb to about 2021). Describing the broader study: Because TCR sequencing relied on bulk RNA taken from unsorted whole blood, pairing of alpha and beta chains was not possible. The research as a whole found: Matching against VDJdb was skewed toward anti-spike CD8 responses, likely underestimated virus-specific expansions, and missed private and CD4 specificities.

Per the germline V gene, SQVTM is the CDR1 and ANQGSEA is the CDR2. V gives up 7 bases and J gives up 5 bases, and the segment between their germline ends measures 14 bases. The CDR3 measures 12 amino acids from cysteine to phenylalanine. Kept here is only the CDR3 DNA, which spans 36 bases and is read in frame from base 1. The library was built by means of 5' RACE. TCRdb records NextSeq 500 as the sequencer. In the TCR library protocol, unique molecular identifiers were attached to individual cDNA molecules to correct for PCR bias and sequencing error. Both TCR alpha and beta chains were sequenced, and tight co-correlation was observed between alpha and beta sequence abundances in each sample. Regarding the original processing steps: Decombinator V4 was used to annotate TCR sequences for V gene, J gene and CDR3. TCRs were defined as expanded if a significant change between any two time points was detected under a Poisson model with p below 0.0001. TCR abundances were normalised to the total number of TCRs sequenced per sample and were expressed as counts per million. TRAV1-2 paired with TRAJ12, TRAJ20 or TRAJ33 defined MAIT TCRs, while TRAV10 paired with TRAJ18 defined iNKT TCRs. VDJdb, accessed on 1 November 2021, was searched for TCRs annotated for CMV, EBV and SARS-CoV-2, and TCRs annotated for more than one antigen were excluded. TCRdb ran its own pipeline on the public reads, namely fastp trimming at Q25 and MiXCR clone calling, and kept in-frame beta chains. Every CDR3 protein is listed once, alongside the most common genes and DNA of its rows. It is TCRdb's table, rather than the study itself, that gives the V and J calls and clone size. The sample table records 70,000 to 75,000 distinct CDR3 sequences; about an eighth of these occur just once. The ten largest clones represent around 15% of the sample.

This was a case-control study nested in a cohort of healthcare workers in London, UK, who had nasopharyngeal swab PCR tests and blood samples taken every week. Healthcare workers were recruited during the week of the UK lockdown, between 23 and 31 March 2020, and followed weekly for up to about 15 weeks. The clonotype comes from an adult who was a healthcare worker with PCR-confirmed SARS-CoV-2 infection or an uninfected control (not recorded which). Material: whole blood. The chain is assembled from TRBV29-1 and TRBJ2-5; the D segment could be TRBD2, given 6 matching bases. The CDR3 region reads CSAGLSRETQYF. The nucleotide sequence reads TGCAGCGCCGGACTATCTCGGGAGACCCAGTACTTC.